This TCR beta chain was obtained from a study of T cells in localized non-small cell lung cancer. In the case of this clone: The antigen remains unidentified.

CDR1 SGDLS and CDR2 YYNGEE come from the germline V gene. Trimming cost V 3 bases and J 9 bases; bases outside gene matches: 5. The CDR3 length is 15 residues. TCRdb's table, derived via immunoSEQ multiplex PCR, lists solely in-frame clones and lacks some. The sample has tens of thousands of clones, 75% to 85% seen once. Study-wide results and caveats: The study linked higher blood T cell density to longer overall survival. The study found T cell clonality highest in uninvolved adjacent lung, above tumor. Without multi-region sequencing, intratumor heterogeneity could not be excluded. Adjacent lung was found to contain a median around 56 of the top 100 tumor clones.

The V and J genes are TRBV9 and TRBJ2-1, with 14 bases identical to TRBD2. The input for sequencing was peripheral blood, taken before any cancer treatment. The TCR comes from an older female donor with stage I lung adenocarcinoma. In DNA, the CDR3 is TGTGCCAGCAGCGCAGGACTAGCGGGAGGCGTTGAGCAGTTCTTC. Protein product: CASSAGLAGGVEQFF.